This T cell receptor beta chain is from a study of CD8 T cells in ankylosing spondylitis. After removal of 7 bases from V and 7 bases from J, the junction contained 8 bases not matched to a gene. The CDR3 contains 13 residues. General study points: What appeared characteristic of ankylosing spondylitis blood was a TCR beta motif of eight highly homologous variants.

In this sample, this clonotype turned up many times. What it binds is unknown. TCRdb reanalysed the 5' RACE reads using MiXCR and keeps one entry per CDR3 protein. The table includes roughly 700,000 distinct CDR3 sequences, 15% to 20% detected once. The TCR originated in a male donor with ankylosing spondylitis. The sequencing input was blood, either unsorted or a sorted T cell fraction (not recorded which). This chain links TRBV12-3 or TRBV12-4 with TRBJ1-2, with 8 bases identical to TRBD1. CDR3 sequence reads: CASKSGQGTGYTF. CDR3 nucleotides: TGTGCCAGCAAATCTGGACAGGGCACTGGCTACACCTTC.